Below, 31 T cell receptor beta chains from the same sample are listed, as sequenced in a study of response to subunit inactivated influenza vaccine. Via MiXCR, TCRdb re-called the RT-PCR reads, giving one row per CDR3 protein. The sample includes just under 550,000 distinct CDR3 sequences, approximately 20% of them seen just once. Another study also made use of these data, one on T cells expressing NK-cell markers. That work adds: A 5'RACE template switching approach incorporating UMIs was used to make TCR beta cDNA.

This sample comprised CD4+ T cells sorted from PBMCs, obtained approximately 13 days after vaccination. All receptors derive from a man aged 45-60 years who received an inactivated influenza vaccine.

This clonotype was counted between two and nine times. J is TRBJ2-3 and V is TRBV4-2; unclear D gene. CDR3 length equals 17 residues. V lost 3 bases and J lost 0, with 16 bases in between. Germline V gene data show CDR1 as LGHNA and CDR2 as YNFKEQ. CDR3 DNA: TGTGCCAGCAGCCACACCTGGGCTACTCAAAGCACAGATACGCAGTATTTT. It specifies CASSHTWATQSTDTQYF.

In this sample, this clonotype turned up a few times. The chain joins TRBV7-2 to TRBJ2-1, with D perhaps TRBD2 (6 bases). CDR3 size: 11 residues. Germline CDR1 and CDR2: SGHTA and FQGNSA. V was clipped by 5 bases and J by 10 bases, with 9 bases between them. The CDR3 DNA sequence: TGTGCCAGCAGCGCCCTAGCGGAGCAGTTCTTC. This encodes CASSALAEQFF.

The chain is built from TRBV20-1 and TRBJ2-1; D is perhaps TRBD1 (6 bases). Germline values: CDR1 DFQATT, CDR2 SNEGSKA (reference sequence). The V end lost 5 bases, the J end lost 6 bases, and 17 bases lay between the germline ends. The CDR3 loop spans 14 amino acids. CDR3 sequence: CSARQGSLSNEQFF. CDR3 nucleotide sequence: TGCAGTGCTCGCCAGGGGAGTTTAAGCAATGAGCAGTTCTTC.

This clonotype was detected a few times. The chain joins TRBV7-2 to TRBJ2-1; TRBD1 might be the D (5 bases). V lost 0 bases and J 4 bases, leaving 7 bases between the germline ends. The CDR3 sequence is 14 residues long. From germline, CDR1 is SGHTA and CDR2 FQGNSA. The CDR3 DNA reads TGTGCCAGCAGCTTAGCGACAGCTTACAATGAGCAGTTCTTC. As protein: CASSLATAYNEQFF.

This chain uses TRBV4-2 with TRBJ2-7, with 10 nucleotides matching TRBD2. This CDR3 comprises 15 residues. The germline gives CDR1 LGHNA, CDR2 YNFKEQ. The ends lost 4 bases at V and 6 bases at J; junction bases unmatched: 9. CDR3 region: CASSLEASGSSEQYF. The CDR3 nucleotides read TGTGCCAGCAGCCTCGAAGCTAGCGGGAGTTCCGAGCAGTACTTC.

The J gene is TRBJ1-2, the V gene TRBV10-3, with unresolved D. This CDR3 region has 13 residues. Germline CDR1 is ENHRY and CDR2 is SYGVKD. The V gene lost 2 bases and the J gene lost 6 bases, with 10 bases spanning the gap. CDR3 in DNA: TGTGCCATCAGTGAGCGGGAGGGCAATGGCTACACCTTC. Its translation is CAISEREGNGYTF.

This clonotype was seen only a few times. The CDR3 coding sequence is TGTGCCAGCAGCTTAACTAGGACTAGCTACCACGAGCAGTACTTC. The encoded protein is CASSLTRTSYHEQYF. The chain has TRBV7-8 and TRBJ2-7; 8 bases are a match to TRBD2. Germline CDR1 is SGHVS and CDR2 is FQNEAQ. The CDR3 spans 15 residues. V lost 2 bases and J lost 5; bases outside the gene matches: 8.

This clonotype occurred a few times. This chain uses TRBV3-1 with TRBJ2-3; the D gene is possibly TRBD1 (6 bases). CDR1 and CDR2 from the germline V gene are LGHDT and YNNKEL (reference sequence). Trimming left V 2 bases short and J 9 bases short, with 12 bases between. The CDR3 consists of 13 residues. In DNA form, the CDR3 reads TGTGCCAGCAGCCAAAACAGGGTCGGGACGCAGTATTTT. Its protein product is CASSQNRVGTQYF.

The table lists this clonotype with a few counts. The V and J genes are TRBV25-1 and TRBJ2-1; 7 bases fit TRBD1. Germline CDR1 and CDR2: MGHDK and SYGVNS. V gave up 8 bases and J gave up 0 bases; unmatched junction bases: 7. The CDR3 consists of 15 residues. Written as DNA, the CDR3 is TGTGCCAGCCAACAGACAGGGATCTCCTACAATGAGCAGTTCTTC. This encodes CASQQTGISYNEQFF.

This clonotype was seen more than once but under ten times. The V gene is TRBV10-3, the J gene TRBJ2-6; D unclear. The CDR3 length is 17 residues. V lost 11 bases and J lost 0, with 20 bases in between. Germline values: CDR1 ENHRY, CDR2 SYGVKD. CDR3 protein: CAVPRGDQSSGANVLTF. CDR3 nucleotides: TGTGCCGTACCTCGTGGCGATCAGAGCTCTGGGGCCAACGTCCTGACTTTC.

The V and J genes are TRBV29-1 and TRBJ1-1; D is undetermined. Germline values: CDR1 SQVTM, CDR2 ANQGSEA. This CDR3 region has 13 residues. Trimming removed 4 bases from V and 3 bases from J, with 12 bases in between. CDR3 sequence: CSVADGSYTEAFF. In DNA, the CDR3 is TGCAGCGTTGCGGACGGATCTTACACTGAAGCTTTCTTT.

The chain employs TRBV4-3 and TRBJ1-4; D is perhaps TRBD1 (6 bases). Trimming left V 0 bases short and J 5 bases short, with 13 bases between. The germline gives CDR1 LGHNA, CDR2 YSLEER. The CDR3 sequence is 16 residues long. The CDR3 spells CASSQDPPRGNEKLFF. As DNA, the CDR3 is TGCGCCAGCAGCCAAGATCCCCCCAGGGGAAATGAAAAACTGTTTTTT.

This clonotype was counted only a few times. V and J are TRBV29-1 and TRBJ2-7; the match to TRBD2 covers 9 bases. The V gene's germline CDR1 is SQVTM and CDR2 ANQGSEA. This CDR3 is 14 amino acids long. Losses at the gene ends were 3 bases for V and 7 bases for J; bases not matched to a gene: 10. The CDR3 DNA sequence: TGCAGCGTTGAGGCATTAGCGGGAGCGGGTGAGCAGTACTTC. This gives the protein CSVEALAGAGEQYF.

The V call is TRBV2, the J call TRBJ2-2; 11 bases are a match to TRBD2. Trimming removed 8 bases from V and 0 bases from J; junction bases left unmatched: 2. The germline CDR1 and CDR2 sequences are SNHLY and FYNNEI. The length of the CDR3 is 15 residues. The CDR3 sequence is CASFSGRANTGELFF. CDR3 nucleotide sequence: TGTGCCAGCTTTAGCGGGAGGGCGAACACCGGGGAGCTGTTTTTT.

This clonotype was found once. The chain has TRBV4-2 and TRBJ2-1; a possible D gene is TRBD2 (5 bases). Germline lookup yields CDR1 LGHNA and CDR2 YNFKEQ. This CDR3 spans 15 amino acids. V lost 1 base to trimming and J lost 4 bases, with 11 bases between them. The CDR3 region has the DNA TGTGCCAGCAGCCAAGGTTCCGGGGAGTACAATGAGCAGTTCTTC. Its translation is CASSQGSGEYNEQFF.

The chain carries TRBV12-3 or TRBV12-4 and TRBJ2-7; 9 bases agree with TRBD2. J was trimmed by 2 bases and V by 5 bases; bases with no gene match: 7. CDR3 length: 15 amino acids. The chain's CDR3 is CASSKGIAGAYEQYF. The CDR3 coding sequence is TGTGCCAGCAGTAAAGGAATAGCGGGAGCCTACGAGCAGTACTTC.

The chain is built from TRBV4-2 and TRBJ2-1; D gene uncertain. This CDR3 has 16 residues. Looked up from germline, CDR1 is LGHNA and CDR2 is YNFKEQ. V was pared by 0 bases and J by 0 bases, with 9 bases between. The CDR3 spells CASSQDRSVSYNEQFF. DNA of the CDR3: TGTGCCAGCAGCCAAGATCGGAGCGTCTCCTACAATGAGCAGTTCTTC.

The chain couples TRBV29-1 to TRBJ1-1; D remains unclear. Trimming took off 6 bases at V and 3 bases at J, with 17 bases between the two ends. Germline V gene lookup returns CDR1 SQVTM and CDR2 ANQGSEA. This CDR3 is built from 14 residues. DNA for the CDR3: TGCAGCGTAGCAAGTACGGTGCGTGACACTGAAGCTTTCTTT. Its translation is CSVASTVRDTEAFF.

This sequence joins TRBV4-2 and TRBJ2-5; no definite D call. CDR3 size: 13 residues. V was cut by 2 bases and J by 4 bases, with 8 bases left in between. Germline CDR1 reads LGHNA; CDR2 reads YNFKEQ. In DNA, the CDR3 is TGTGCCAGCAGCCAATCCAAGCTAGAGACCCAGTACTTC. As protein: CASSQSKLETQYF.

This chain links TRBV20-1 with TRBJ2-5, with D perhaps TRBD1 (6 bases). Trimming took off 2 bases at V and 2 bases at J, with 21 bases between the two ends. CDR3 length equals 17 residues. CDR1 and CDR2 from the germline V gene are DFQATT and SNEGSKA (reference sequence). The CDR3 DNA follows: TGCAGTGCTAGACCGAGCTTATTGGGCAGGGGTCAAGAGACCCAGTACTTC. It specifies CSARPSLLGRGQETQYF.

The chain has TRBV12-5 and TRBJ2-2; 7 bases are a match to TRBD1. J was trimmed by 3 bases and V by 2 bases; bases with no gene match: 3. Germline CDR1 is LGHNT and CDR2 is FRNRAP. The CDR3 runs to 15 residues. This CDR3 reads CASGLFQGDTGELFF. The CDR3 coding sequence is TGTGCTAGTGGTTTGTTTCAGGGGGACACCGGGGAGCTGTTTTTT.

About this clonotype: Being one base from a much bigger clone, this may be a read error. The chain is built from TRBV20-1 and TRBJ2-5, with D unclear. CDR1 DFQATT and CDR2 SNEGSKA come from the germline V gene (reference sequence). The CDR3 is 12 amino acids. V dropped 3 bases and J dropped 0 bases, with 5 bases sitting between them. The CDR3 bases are TGCAGTGCTAGGGGCAACCAAGAGACCCAGTACTTC. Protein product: CSARGNQETQYF.

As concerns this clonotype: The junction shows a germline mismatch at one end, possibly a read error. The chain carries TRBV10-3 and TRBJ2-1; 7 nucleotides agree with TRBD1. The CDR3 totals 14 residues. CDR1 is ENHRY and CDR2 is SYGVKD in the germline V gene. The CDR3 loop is CTISRQGLGNEQFF. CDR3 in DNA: TGTACCATCAGTCGACAGGGTCTGGGCAATGAGCAGTTCTTC.

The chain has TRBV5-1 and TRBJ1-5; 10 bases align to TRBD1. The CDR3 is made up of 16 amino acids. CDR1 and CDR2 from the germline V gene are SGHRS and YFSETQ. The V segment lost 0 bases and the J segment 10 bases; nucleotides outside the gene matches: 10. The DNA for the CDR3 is TGCGCCAGCAGCTTGGAAGCAGGGGACAGGGGTGGTCCCCAGCATTTT. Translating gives CASSLEAGDRGGPQHF.

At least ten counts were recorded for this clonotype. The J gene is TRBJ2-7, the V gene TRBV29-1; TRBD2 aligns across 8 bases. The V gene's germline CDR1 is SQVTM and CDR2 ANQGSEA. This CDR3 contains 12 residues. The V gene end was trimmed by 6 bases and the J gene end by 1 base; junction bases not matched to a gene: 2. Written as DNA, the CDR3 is TGCAGCGTCCGGGAGGGATCCTACGAGCAGTACTTC. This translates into CSVREGSYEQYF.

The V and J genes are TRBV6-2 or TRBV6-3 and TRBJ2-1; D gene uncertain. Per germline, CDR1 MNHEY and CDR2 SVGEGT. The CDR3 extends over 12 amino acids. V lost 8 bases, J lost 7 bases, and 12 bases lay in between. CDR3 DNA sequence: TGTGCCAGCCTATCTCAGGTGAATGAGCAGTTCTTC. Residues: CASLSQVNEQFF.

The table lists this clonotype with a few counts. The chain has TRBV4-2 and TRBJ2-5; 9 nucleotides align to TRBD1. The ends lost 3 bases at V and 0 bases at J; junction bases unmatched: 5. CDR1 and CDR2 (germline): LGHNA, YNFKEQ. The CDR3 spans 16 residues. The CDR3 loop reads CASSQGGQGHQETQYF. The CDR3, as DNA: TGTGCCAGCAGCCAGGGGGGACAGGGACACCAAGAGACCCAGTACTTC.

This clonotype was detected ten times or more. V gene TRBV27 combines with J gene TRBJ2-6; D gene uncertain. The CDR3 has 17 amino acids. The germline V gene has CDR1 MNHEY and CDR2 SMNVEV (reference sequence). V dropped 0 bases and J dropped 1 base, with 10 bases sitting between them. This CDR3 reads CASSLSVRVSGANVLTF. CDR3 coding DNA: TGTGCCAGCAGTTTATCTGTCCGGGTTTCTGGGGCCAACGTCCTGACTTTC.

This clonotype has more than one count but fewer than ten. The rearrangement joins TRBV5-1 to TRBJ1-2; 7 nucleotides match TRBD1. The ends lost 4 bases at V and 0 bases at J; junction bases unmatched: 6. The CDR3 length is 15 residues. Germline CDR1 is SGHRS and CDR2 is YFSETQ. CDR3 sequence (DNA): TGCGCCAGCAGCGCTGGACAGGCGGCTAACTATGGCTACACCTTC. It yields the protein CASSAGQAANYGYTF.

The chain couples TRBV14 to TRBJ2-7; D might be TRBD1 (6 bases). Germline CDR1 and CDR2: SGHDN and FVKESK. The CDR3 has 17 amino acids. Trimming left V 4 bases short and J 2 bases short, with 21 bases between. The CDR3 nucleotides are TGTGCCAGCAGCCCCGCCTTTACAGGGAGAGGAACCTACGAGCAGTACTTC. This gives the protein CASSPAFTGRGTYEQYF.

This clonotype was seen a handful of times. The CDR3 DNA sequence: TGCAGTGCTAGCCAGACAGGGGCCACTAATGAAAAACTGTTTTTT. Translation gives CSASQTGATNEKLFF. The chain joins TRBV20-1 to TRBJ1-4, with 8 positions matching TRBD1. Germline CDR1 is DFQATT and CDR2 is SNEGSKA (reference sequence). The CDR3 loop spans 15 amino acids. J was trimmed by 2 bases and V by 3 bases; bases with no gene match: 5.